The subject of this entry is one T cell receptor beta chain. This record belongs to a study of blood T cell repertoires in COVID-19. Sequencing used immunoSEQ multiplex PCR; TCRdb keeps in-frame clones, though not all of them. The table has some 69,000 clones, around 91% seen once. The CDR3 extends over 13 amino acids. Per the germline V gene, CDR1 is MNHEY and CDR2 is SVGAGI. Trimming stripped 6 bases from V and 0 bases from J, with 6 bases between. This TCR was sampled from a man over 45 with COVID-19, enrolled during active disease. The sequenced sample consisted of peripheral blood. The chain carries TRBV6-5 and TRBJ1-3; D remains ambiguous. Here the CDR3 reads CASRRGSGNTIYF. CDR3 sequence (DNA): TGTGCCAGCAGACGGGGCTCTGGAAACACCATATATTTT.